This T cell receptor (beta chain) was recovered during a study of cytomegalovirus exposure and HLA in healthy donors. Study-level points and caveats: Some V segments (TRBV6-2 and TRBV6-3 among them) were excluded as indistinguishable. Through in vitro validation, a few CMV-associated chains were shown to be specific for CMV antigens. Follow-up analysis seemed to connect common viral pathogens with several of the most significant clusters identified.

Germline CDR1 reads KGHSH; CDR2 reads LQKENI. The CDR3 extends over 14 amino acids. The V gene lost 2 bases and the J gene lost 0 bases, with 7 bases spanning the gap. Concerning this clone itself: Its antigen is still unknown. The sample contains more than one DNA sequence encoding this CDR3.

PCR employed 60 Vbeta and 13 Jbeta primers. The repertoire was sequenced with immunoSEQ multiplex PCR; TCRdb's copy has only in-frame clones and lacks some. The repertoire table contains approximately 210,000 clones. The clonotype was recovered from a young woman in good health and CMV-seropositive. The source material was PBMCs. The chain uses TRBV18 and TRBJ1-1, with a possible D match to TRBD1 (6 bases). The CDR3 here is CASSPTGMNTEAFF. DNA of the CDR3: TGTGCCAGCTCACCAACAGGGATGAACACTGAAGCTTTCTTT.